This T cell receptor (beta chain) was sequenced in a study of blood T cell repertoires in COVID-19. As for the study in general: Sites in the United States, Italy and Spain provided acute and convalescent COVID-19 samples.

In Cohort 3, a recovered donor had either two negative PCRs, clearance, or symptom resolution. The repertoire was sequenced with immunoSEQ multiplex PCR; TCRdb's copy has only in-frame clones and lacks some. The sample includes more than 300,000 clones, over 75% of them seen just once. The CDR3 has 13 amino acids. CDR1 and CDR2 from the germline V gene are SGHRS and YFSETQ. Trimming stripped 0 bases from V and 2 bases from J, with 6 bases between. The clonotype comes from a man aged 25 to 45 who had recovered from COVID-19. The sequenced sample was PBMCs or T cells enriched from blood (not recorded which). The V gene is TRBV5-1, the J gene TRBJ2-7; D is possibly TRBD1 (5 bases). The CDR3 reads CASSLEGAYEQYF. The CDR3 DNA follows: TGCGCCAGCAGCTTGGAAGGGGCCTACGAGCAGTACTTC.